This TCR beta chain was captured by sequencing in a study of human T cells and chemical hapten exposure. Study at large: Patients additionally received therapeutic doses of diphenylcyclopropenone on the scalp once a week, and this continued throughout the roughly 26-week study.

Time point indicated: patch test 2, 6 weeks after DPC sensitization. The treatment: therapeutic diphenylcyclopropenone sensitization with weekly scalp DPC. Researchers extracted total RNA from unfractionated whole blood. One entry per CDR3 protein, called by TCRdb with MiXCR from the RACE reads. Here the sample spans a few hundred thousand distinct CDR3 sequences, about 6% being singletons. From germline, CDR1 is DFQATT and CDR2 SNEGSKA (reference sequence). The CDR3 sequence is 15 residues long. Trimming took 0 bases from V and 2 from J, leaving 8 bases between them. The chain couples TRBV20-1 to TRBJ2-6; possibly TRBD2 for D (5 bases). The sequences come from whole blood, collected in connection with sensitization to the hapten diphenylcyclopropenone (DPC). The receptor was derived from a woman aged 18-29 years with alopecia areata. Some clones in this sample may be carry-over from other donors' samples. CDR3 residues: CSARESGAGANVLTF. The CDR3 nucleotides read TGCAGTGCTAGAGAATCCGGGGCTGGGGCCAACGTCCTGACTTTC.